The clone carrying this T cell receptor (beta chain) was detected many times. Its specificity is unknown. The source of the sample is a study of tumor and adjacent non-tumor tissue in lung cancer. Overall study findings and caveats: Higher tumor TCR diversity was associated with shorter survival.

A modified ARM-PCR protocol with three rounds of nested PCR amplified TCRbeta. TCRdb recomputed calls from the multiplex PCR reads with MiXCR, one row per CDR3 protein. The sample consists of approximately 75,000 distinct CDR3 sequences, about three quarters of them appearing once. No cell sorting was done before RNA was extracted from the tissue. Looked up from germline, CDR1 is MGHRA and CDR2 is YSYEKL. The CDR3 sequence is 15 residues long. Trimming took 0 bases from V and 5 from J; bases not matched to a gene: 5. Input material: lung tumor tissue. The chain joins TRBV4-1 to TRBJ1-2, with TRBD1 matching over 8 bases. This clonotype was obtained from a woman between 50 and 59 years old with non-small cell lung cancer. Written as DNA, the CDR3 is TGCGCCAGCAGCCAAGACAGGGGGCGCGGGTATGGCTACACCTTC. It yields the protein CASSQDRGRGYGYTF.